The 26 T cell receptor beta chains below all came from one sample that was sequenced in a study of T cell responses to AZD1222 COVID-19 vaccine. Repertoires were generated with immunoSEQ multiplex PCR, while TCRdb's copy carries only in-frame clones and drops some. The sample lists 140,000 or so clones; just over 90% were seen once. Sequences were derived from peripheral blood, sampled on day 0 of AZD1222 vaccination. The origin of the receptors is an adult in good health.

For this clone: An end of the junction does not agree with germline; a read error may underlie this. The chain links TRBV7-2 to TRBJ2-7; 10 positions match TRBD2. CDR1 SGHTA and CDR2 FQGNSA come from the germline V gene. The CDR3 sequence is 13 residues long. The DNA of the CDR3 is TGTGCCAGCAGGTTAGCGGGGGGCTACGAGCAGTACTTC. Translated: CASRLAGGYEQYF.

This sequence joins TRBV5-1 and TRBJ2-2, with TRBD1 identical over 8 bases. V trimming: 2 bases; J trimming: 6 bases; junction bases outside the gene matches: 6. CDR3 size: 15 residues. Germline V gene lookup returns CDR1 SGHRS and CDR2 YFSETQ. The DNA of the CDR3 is TGCGCCAGCAGCTTTGCGACAGGGGTGGCCGGGGAGCTGTTTTTT. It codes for CASSFATGVAGELFF.

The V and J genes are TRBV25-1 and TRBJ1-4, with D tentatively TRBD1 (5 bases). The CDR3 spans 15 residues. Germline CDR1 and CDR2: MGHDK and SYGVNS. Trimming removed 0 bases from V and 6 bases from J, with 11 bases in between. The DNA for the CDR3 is TGTGCCAGCAGTGAATACGATTGGGGCTATGAAAAACTGTTTTTT. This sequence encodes CASSEYDWGYEKLFF. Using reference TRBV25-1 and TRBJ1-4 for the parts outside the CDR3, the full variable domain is EADIYQTPRYLVIGTGKKITLECSQTMGHDKMYWYQQDPGMELHLIHYSYGVNSTEKGDLSSESTVSRIRTEHFPLTLESARPSHTSQYLCASSEYDWGYEKLFFGSGTQLSVL.

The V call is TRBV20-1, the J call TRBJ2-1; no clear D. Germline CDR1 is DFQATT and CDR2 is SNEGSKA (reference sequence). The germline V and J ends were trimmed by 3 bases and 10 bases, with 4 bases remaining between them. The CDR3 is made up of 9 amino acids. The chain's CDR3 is CSASKEQFF. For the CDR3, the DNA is TGCAGTGCTAGCAAAGAGCAGTTCTTC.

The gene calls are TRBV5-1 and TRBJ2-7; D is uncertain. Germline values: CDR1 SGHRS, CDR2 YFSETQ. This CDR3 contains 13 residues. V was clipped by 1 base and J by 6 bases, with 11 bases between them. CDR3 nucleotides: TGCGCCAGCAGCTTGAGGGTTCCGGGCGAGCAGTACTTC. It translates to CASSLRVPGEQYF.

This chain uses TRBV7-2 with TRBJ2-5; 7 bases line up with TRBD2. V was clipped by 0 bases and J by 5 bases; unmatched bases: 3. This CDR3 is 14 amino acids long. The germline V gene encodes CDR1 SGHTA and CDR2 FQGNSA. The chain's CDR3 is CASSLAKGGETQYF. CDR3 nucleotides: TGTGCCAGCAGCTTAGCGAAGGGAGGGGAGACCCAGTACTTC. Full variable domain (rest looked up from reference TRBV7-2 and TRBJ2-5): GAGVSQSPSNKVTEKGKDVELRCDPISGHTALYWYRQSLGQGLEFLIYFQGNSAPDKSGLPSDRFSAERTGGSVSTLTIQRTQQEDSAVYLCASSLAKGGETQYFGPGTRLLVL.

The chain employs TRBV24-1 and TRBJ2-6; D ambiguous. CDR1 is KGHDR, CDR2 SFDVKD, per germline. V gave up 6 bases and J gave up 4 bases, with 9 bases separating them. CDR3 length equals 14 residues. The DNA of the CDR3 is TGTGCCACCAGTCTGGGGTTCGGGGCCAACGTCCTGACTTTC. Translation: CATSLGFGANVLTF.

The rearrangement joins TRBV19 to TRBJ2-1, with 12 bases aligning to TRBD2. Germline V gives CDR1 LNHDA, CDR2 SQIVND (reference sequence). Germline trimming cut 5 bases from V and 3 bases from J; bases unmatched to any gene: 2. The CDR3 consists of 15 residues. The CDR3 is CASSVGLAGYNEQFF. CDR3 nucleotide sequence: TGTGCCAGTAGTGTGGGACTAGCGGGCTACAATGAGCAGTTCTTC.

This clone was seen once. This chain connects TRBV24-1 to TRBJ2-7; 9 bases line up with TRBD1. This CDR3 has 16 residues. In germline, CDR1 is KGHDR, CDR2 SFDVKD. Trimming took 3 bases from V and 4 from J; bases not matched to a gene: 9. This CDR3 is CATSDGTGRPLYEQYF. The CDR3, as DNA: TGTGCCACCAGTGATGGGACAGGGCGCCCACTATACGAGCAGTACTTC.

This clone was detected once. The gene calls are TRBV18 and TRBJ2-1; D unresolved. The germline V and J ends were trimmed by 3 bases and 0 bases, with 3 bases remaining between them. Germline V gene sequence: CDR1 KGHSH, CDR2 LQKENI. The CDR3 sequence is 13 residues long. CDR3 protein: CASSPPSYNEQFF. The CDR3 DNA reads TGTGCCAGCTCACCTCCCTCCTACAATGAGCAGTTCTTC.

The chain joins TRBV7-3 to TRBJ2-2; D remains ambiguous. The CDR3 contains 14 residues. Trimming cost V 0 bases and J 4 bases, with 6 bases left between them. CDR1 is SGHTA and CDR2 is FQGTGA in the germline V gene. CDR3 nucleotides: TGTGCCAGCAGCTTAACTCGGATCACCGGGGAGCTGTTTTTT. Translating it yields CASSLTRITGELFF.

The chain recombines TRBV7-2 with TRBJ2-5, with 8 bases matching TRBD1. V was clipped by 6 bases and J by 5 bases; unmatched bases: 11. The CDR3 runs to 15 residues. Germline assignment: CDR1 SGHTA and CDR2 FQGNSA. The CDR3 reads CASSWSGTGQETQYF. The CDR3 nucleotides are TGTGCCAGCAGTTGGTCCGGGACAGGCCAGGAGACCCAGTACTTC.

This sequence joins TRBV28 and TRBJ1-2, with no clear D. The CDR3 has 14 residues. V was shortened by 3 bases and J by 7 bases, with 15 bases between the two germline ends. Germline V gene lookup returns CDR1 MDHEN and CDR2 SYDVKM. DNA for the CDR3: TGTGCCAGCAGTTTCCCCGGCGCGACCCCTGGCTACACCTTC. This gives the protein CASSFPGATPGYTF.

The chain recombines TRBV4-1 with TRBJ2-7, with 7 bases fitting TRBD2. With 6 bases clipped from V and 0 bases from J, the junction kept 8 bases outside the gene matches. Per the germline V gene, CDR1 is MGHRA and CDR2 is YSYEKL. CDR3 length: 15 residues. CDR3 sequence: CASSGSGAPSYEQYF. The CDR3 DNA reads TGCGCCAGCAGTGGCAGCGGGGCCCCCTCCTACGAGCAGTACTTC.

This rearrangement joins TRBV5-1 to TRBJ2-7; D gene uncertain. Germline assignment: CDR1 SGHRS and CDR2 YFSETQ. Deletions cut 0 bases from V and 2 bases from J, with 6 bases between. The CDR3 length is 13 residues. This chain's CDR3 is CASSLEGTYEQYF. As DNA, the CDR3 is TGCGCCAGCAGCTTGGAAGGGACCTACGAGCAGTACTTC. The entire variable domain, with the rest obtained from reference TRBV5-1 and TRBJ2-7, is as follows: KAGVTQTPRYLIKTRGQQVTLSCSPISGHRSVSWYQQTPGQGLQFLFEYFSETQRNKGNFPGRFSGRQFSNSRSEMNVSTLELGDSALYLCASSLEGTYEQYFGPGTRLTVT.

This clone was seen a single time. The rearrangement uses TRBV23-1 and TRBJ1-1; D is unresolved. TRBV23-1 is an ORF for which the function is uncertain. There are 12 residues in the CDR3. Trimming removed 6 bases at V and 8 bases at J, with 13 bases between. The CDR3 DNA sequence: TGCGCCAGCAGCCGAGGATTAGAGGAAGCTTTCTTT. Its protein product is CASSRGLEEAFF.

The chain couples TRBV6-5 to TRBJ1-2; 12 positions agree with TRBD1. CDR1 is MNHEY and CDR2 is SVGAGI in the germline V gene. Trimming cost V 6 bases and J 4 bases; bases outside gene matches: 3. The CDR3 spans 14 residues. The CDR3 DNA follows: TGTGCCAGCAGGGGGACAGGGGGCGCCTATGGCTACACCTTC. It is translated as CASRGTGGAYGYTF.

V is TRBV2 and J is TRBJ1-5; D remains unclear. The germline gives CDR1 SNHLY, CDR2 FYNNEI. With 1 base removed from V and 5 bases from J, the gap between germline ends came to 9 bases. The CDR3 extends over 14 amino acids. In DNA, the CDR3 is TGTGCCAGCAGTGAAGAGAGGGTTTATCAGCCCCAGCATTTT. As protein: CASSEERVYQPQHF.

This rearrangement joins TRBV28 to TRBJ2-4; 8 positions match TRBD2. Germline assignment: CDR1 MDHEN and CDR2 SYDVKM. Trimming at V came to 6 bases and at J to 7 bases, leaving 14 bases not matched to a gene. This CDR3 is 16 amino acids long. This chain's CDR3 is CASSPPPIAGRNIQYF. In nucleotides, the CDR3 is TGTGCCAGCAGCCCCCCCCCGATAGCGGGGCGGAACATTCAGTACTTC.

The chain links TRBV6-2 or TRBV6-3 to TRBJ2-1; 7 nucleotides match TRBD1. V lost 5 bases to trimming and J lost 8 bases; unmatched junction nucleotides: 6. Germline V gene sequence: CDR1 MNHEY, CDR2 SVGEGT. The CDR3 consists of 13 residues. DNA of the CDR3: TGTGCCAGCAGTAGAGGACAGGCCCATGAGCAGTTCTTC. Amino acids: CASSRGQAHEQFF.

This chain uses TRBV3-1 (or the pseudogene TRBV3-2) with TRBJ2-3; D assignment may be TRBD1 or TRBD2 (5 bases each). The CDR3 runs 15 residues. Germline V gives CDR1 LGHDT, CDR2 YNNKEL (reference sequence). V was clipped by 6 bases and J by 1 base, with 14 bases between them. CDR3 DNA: TGTGCCAGCAGTGGGACCGGGACGGGCACAGATACGCAGTATTTT. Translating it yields CASSGTGTGTDTQYF.

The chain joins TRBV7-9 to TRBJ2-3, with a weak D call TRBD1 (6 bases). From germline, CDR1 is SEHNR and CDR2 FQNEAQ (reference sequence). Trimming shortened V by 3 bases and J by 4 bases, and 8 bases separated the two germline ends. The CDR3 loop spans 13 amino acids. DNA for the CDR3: TGTGCCAGCAGCTTTGAGGGGGCAGATACGCAGTATTTT. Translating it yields CASSFEGADTQYF. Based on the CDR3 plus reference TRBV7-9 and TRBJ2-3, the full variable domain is DTGVSQNPRHKITKRGQNVTFRCDPISEHNRLYWYRQTLGQGPEFLTYFQNEAQLEKSRLLSDRFSAERPKGSFSTLEIQRTEQGDSAMYLCASSFEGADTQYFGPGTRLTVL.

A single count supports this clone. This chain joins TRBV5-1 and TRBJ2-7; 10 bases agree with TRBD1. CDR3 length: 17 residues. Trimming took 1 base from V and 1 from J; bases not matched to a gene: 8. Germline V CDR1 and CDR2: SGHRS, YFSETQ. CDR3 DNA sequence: TGCGCCAGCAGCTTGTTTGCGGGACAGGGGTCTTCCTACGAGCAGTACTTC. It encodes CASSLFAGQGSSYEQYF.

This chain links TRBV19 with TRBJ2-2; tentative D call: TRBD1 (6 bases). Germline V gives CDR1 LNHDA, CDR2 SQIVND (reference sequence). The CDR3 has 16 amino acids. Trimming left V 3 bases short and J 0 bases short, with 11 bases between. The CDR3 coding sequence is TGTGCCAGTAGTATCTGGGCAGGGGCGAACACCGGGGAGCTGTTTTTT. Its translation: CASSIWAGANTGELFF.

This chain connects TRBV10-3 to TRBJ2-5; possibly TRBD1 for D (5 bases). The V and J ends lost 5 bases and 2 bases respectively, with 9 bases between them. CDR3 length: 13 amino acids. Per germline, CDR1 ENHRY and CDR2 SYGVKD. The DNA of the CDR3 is TGTGCCATCAGTTTCCAGGGTCAAGAGACCCAGTACTTC. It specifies CAISFQGQETQYF.

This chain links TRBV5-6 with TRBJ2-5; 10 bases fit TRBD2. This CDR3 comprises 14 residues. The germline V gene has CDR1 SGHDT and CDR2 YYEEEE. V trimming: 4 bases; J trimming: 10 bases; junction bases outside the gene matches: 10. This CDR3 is CASSRQILAGIQYF. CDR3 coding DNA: TGTGCCAGCAGCCGACAGATACTAGCGGGGATCCAGTACTTC.